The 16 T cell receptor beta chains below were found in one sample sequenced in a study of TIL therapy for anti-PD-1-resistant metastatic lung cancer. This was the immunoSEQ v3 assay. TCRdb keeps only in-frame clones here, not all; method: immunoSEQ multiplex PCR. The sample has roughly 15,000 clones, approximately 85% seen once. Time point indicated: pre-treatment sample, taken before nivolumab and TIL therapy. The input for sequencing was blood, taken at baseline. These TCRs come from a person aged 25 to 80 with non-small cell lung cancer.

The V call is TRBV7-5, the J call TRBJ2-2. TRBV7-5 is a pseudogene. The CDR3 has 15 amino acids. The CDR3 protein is CVRTRLHGNTGELFF. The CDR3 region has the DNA TGTGTCAGAACCCGGCTACACGGGAACACCGGGGAGCTGTTTTTT.

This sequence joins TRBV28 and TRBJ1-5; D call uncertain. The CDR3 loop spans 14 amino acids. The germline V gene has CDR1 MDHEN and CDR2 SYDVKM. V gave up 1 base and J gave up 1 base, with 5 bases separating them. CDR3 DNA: TGTGCCAGCAGTTTATTACCGAGCAATCAGCCCCAGCATTTT. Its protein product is CASSLLPSNQPQHF.

DNA of the CDR3: TGTGCCAGCAGTCGACAAGGAGACTACGAGCAGTACTTC. Amino acids: CASSRQGDYEQYF. This chain connects TRBV28 to TRBJ2-7; D is ambiguous. The CDR3 is 13 amino acids. Looked up from germline, CDR1 is MDHEN and CDR2 is SYDVKM. V gave up 5 bases and J gave up 3 bases, with 11 bases separating them.

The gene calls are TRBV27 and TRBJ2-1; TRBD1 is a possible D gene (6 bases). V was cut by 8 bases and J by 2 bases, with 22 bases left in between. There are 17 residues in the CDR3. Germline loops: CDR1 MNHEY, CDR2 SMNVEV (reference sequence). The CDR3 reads CASQPRNRVIAYNEQFF. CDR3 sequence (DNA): TGTGCCAGCCAACCTCGTAACAGGGTAATAGCCTACAATGAGCAGTTCTTC.

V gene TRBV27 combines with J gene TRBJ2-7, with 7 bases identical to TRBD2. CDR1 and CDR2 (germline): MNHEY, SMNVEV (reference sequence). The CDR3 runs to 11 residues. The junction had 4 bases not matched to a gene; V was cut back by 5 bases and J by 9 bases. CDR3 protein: CASSQCGGQYV. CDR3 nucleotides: TGTGCCAGCAGTCAATGCGGGGGGCAGTACGTC.

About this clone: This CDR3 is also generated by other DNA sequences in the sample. The CDR3 DNA is TGTGCCAGCAGCGAATCGCCAGGGGCCTACTACGAGCAGTACTTC. Translation gives CASSESPGAYYEQYF. The J gene is TRBJ2-7, the V gene TRBV6-1, with a tentative D call TRBD1 (6 bases). Per germline, CDR1 MNHNS and CDR2 SASEGT. The CDR3 runs 15 residues. V was shortened by 6 bases and J by 3 bases, with 18 bases between the two germline ends.

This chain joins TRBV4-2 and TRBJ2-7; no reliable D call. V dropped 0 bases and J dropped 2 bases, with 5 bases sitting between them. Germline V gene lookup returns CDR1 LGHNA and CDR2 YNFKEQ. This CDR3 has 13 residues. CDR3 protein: CASSQESPYEQYF. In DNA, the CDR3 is TGTGCCAGCAGCCAAGAAAGCCCCTACGAGCAGTACTTC.

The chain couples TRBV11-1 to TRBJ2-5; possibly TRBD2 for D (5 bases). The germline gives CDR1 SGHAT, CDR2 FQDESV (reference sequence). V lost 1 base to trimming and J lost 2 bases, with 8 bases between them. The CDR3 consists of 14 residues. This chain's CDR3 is CASSLGRGQETQYF. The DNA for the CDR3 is TGTGCCAGCAGCTTAGGACGGGGACAAGAGACCCAGTACTTC.

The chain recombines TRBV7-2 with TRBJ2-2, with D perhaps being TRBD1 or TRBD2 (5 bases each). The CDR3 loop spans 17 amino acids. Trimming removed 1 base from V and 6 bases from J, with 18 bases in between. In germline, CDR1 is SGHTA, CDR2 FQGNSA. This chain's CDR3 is CASSLGWSGDAAGELFF. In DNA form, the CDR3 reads TGTGCCAGCAGCTTAGGTTGGTCCGGGGACGCTGCCGGGGAGCTGTTTTTT. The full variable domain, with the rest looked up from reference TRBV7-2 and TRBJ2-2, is GAGVSQSPSNKVTEKGKDVELRCDPISGHTALYWYRQSLGQGLEFLIYFQGNSAPDKSGLPSDRFSAERTGGSVSTLTIQRTQQEDSAVYLCASSLGWSGDAAGELFFGEGSRLTVL.

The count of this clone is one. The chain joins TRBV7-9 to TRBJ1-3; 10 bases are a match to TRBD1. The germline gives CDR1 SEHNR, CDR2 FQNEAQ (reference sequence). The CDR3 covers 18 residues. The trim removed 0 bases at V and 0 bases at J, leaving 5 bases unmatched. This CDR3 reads CASSLALGQGSSGNTIYF. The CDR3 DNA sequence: TGTGCCAGCAGCTTAGCGCTGGGACAGGGGAGCTCTGGAAACACCATATATTTT.

The DNA of the CDR3 is TGTGCCACCAAGGAACTAGCGGGAAGGTACAATGAGCAGTTCTTC. This gives the protein CATKELAGRYNEQFF. This chain uses TRBV7-2 with TRBJ2-1; TRBD2 matches 10 bases. Trimming took 10 bases from V and 4 from J; bases not matched to a gene: 10. From germline, CDR1 is SGHTA and CDR2 FQGNSA. This CDR3 region has 15 residues.

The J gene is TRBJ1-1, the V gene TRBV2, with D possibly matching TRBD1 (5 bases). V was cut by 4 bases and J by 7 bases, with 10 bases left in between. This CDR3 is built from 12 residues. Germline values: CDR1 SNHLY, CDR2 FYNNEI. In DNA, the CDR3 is TGTGCCAGCAGTGTCGACAGAGATGAAGCTTTCTTT. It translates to CASSVDRDEAFF.

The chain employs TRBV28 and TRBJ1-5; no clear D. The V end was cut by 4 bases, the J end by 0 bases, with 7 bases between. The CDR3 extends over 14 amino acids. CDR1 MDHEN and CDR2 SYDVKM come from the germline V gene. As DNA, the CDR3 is TGTGCCAGCAGTTCTGAGTTTAGCAATCAGCCCCAGCATTTT. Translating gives CASSSEFSNQPQHF.

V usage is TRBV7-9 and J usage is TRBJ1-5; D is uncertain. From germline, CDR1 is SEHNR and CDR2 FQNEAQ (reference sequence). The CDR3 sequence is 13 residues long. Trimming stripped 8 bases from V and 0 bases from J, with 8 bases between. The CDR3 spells CASALSSNQPQHF. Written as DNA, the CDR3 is TGTGCCAGCGCTCTTAGTAGCAATCAGCCCCAGCATTTT.

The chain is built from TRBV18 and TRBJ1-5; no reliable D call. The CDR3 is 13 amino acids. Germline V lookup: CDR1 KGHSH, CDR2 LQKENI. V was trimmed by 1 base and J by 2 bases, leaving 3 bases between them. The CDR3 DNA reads TGTGCCAGCTCACCACGAGGCAATCAGCCCCAGCATTTT. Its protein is CASSPRGNQPQHF.

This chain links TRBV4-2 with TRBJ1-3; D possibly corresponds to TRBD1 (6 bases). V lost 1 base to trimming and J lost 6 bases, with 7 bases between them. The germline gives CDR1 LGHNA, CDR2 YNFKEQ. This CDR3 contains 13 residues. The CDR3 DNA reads TGTGCCAGCAGCCAAGGACAGGAAAACACCATATATTTT. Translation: CASSQGQENTIYF.